Detailed here is one TCR beta chain. TCRdb keeps only in-frame clones here, not all; method: immunoSEQ multiplex PCR. The data show thousands of clones, roughly 74% seen once. This sample is drawn from a study of tumor-infiltrating lymphocytes in localized non-small cell lung cancer. Sequenced sample: lung tumor tissue. The sequence came from a human donor with non-small cell lung cancer.

Here the CDR3 reads CASSQRAETGGNQPQHF. The CDR3 DNA is TGTGCCAGCAGCCAAAGAGCTGAGACAGGTGGAAATCAGCCCCAGCATTTT. The rearrangement links TRBV4-2 to TRBJ1-5, with TRBD1 as a possible D gene (6 bases). The CDR3 length is 17 residues. V lost 2 bases, J lost 4 bases, and 18 bases lay in between. Germline V gene lookup returns CDR1 LGHNA and CDR2 YNFKEQ.